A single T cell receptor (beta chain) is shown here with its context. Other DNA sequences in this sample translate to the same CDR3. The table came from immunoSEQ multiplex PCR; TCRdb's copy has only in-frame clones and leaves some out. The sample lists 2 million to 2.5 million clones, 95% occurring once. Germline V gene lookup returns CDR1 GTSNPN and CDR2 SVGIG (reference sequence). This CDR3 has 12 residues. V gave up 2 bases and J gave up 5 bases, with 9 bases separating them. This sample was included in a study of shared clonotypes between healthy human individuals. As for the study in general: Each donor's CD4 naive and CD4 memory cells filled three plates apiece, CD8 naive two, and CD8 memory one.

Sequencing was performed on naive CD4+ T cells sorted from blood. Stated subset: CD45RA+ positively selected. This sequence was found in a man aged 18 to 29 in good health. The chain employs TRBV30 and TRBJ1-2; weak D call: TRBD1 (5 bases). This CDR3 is CAWSRQGYGYTF. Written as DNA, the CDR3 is TGTGCCTGGAGTCGGCAGGGTTATGGCTACACCTTC.